The rows below give T cell receptor beta chains drawn from one sample of a study of blood T cell repertoires in COVID-19. The repertoire was sequenced with immunoSEQ multiplex PCR; TCRdb's copy has only in-frame clones and lacks some. The sample includes roughly 200,000 clones, 85% of them seen just once. The sequenced material came from PBMCs or T cells enriched from blood (not recorded which). All receptors come from a man aged 40-49 years who had recovered from COVID-19. CDR3s include the opening cysteine and the closing phenylalanine or tryptophan. Each record gives: clone size, J gene, V gene, D gene, CDR3 protein, CDR3 DNA. D genes are given only for firm matches. Size tells how often a clone was seen (once, few, many) or the class of an expanded clone, and some rows leave it out.

abundance: -
j_gene: TRBJ1-2
v_gene: TRBV19
d_gene: -
CDR3aa: CASSSWSSQGTNYGYTF
CDR3nt: TGTGCCAGTAGTTCATGGAGTTCACAGGGAACCAACTATGGCTACACCTTC

abundance: -
j_gene: TRBJ1-1
v_gene: TRBV10-3
d_gene: -
CDR3aa: CAISAADPNTEAFF
CDR3nt: TGTGCCATCAGTGCCGCAGATCCGAACACTGAAGCTTTCTTT

abundance: -
j_gene: TRBJ1-4
v_gene: TRBV7-2
d_gene: -
CDR3aa: CASSLVFRGTNEKLFF
CDR3nt: TGTGCCAGCAGCTTAGTTTTCAGGGGCACTAATGAAAAACTGTTTTTT

abundance: once
j_gene: TRBJ1-1
v_gene: TRBV4-2
d_gene: -
CDR3aa: CASSRERANTEAFF
CDR3nt: TGTGCCAGCAGCCGGGAGAGAGCGAACACTGAAGCTTTCTTT

abundance: -
j_gene: TRBJ1-4
v_gene: TRBV4-1
d_gene: -
CDR3aa: CASSASANEKLFF
CDR3nt: TGCGCCAGCAGCGCCAGCGCAAATGAAAAACTGTTTTTT

abundance: -
j_gene: TRBJ2-3
v_gene: TRBV2
d_gene: -
CDR3aa: CASSAGFVDTQYF
CDR3nt: TGTGCCAGCAGTGCCGGTTTCGTGGATACGCAGTATTTT

abundance: -
j_gene: TRBJ1-2
v_gene: TRBV30
d_gene: TRBD1
CDR3aa: CAWWTGGLGYTF
CDR3nt: TGTGCCTGGTGGACAGGGGGGCTTGGCTACACCTTC

abundance: -
j_gene: TRBJ1-3
v_gene: TRBV6-5
d_gene: -
CDR3aa: CASRIPGATGNTIYF
CDR3nt: TGTGCCAGCAGAATCCCTGGAGCAACTGGAAACACCATATATTTT

abundance: -
j_gene: TRBJ2-7
v_gene: TRBV5-1
d_gene: TRBD1
CDR3aa: CASSLGQGAYEQYF
CDR3nt: TGCGCCAGCAGCTTGGGACAGGGGGCTTACGAGCAGTACTTC

abundance: -
j_gene: TRBJ2-5
v_gene: TRBV24-1
d_gene: TRBD1
CDR3aa: CATSRDRQETQYF
CDR3nt: TGTGCCACCAGTCGGGACAGACAAGAGACCCAGTACTTC

abundance: -
j_gene: TRBJ2-7
v_gene: TRBV30
d_gene: TRBD2
CDR3aa: CAWRVAGRAYEQYF
CDR3nt: TGTGCCTGGAGGGTCGCAGGGAGGGCCTACGAGCAGTACTTC

abundance: -
j_gene: TRBJ2-7
v_gene: TRBV7-9
d_gene: -
CDR3aa: CASSLGSYEQYF
CDR3nt: TGTGCCAGCAGCTTAGGGAGTTACGAGCAGTACTTC

abundance: once
j_gene: TRBJ2-1
v_gene: TRBV7-2
d_gene: -
CDR3aa: CASSLREYGSYNEQFF
CDR3nt: TGTGCCAGCAGCTTACGCGAATACGGGTCTTACAATGAGCAGTTCTTC

abundance: -
j_gene: TRBJ2-7
v_gene: TRBV4-1
d_gene: TRBD1
CDR3aa: CASSQDSGDRGYEQYF
CDR3nt: TGCGCCAGCAGCCAAGATAGTGGGGACAGGGGCTACGAGCAGTACTTC

abundance: -
j_gene: TRBJ2-3
v_gene: TRBV6-5
d_gene: -
CDR3aa: CASSYRNSPDTQYF
CDR3nt: TGTGCCAGCAGTTACCGTAACAGTCCAGATACGCAGTATTTT

abundance: -
j_gene: TRBJ2-7
v_gene: TRBV7-6
d_gene: TRBD2
CDR3aa: CASSLGGSSLEQYF
CDR3nt: TGTGCCAGCAGCCTGGGCGGGAGTTCTCTCGAGCAGTACTTC

abundance: -
j_gene: TRBJ2-6
v_gene: TRBV28
d_gene: TRBD1
CDR3aa: CASRPTGGLSGANVLTF
CDR3nt: TGTGCCAGCAGACCGACAGGGGGCCTCTCTGGGGCCAACGTCCTGACTTTC

abundance: -
j_gene: TRBJ2-7
v_gene: TRBV29-1
d_gene: TRBD2
CDR3aa: CSVAGTSGSYEQYF
CDR3nt: TGCAGCGTGGCCGGGACTAGCGGCTCCTACGAGCAGTACTTC

abundance: -
j_gene: TRBJ2-1
v_gene: TRBV18
d_gene: -
CDR3aa: CASSPDRGSYNEQFF
CDR3nt: TGTGCCAGCTCACCTGATAGGGGCTCCTACAATGAGCAGTTCTTC

abundance: -
j_gene: TRBJ1-1
v_gene: TRBV27
d_gene: -
CDR3aa: CASSLTKNTEAFF
CDR3nt: TGTGCCAGCAGTTTAACAAAGAACACTGAAGCTTTCTTT

abundance: few
j_gene: TRBJ2-1
v_gene: TRBV14
d_gene: -
CDR3aa: CASSQSTRGEQFF
CDR3nt: TGTGCCAGCAGCCAATCTACTAGAGGTGAGCAGTTCTTC

abundance: -
j_gene: TRBJ1-3
v_gene: TRBV2
d_gene: TRBD1
CDR3aa: CASSESGTGARSGNTIYF
CDR3nt: TGTGCCAGCAGTGAATCCGGGACAGGGGCCCGCTCTGGAAACACCATATATTTT

abundance: -
j_gene: TRBJ2-7
v_gene: TRBV5-6
d_gene: -
CDR3aa: CASSNLLAGTYEQYF
CDR3nt: TGTGCCAGCAGCAACCTTCTGGCGGGGACCTACGAGCAGTACTTC

abundance: few
j_gene: TRBJ2-2
v_gene: TRBV6-5
d_gene: -
CDR3aa: CASSLGQLNTGELFF
CDR3nt: TGTGCCAGCAGCCTTGGACAGCTTAACACCGGGGAGCTGTTTTTT

abundance: -
j_gene: TRBJ1-1
v_gene: TRBV6-5
d_gene: -
CDR3aa: CASSYSELNTEAFF
CDR3nt: TGTGCCAGCAGTTACTCTGAGCTTAACACTGAAGCTTTCTTT

abundance: -
j_gene: TRBJ2-1
v_gene: TRBV30
d_gene: -
CDR3aa: CAWSVNSRRVGRNEQFF
CDR3nt: TGTGCCTGGAGTGTAAATTCCAGGAGGGTAGGTCGGAATGAGCAGTTCTTC

abundance: -
j_gene: TRBJ2-7
v_gene: TRBV9
d_gene: TRBD2
CDR3aa: CASSPGLAGFYEQYF
CDR3nt: TGTGCCAGCAGCCCAGGACTAGCGGGATTCTACGAGCAGTACTTC

abundance: -
j_gene: TRBJ2-2
v_gene: TRBV4-2
d_gene: TRBD2
CDR3aa: CASSQELRGTSGRGNGELFF
CDR3nt: TGTGCCAGCAGCCAAGAGCTTCGAGGGACTAGCGGGAGGGGGAACGGGGAGCTGTTTTTT

abundance: -
j_gene: TRBJ2-5
v_gene: TRBV7-9
d_gene: TRBD2
CDR3aa: CASSPPTSGRGTQYF
CDR3nt: TGTGCCAGCAGCCCTCCTACTAGCGGGAGGGGGACCCAGTACTTC

abundance: -
j_gene: TRBJ1-3
v_gene: TRBV5-1
d_gene: -
CDR3aa: CASSAQTGTSGNTIYF
CDR3nt: TGCGCCAGCAGCGCCCAAACAGGGACCTCTGGAAACACCATATATTTT

abundance: -
j_gene: TRBJ2-1
v_gene: TRBV5-4
d_gene: TRBD2
CDR3aa: CASSPVAAGKYNEQFF
CDR3nt: TGTGCCAGCAGCCCGGTCGCAGCGGGAAAATACAATGAGCAGTTCTTC

abundance: -
j_gene: TRBJ1-2
v_gene: TRBV2
d_gene: -
CDR3aa: CASSDFTYGYTF
CDR3nt: TGTGCCAGCAGTGATTTCACATATGGCTACACCTTC

abundance: -
j_gene: TRBJ2-2
v_gene: TRBV19
d_gene: TRBD2
CDR3aa: CASTRMGSGARDTGELFF
CDR3nt: TGTGCCAGTACCCGAATGGGTAGCGGGGCGCGAGACACCGGGGAGCTGTTTTTT

abundance: -
j_gene: TRBJ2-7
v_gene: TRBV7-9
d_gene: TRBD1
CDR3aa: CASSSGQGGGQYF
CDR3nt: TGTGCCAGCAGCTCGGGACAGGGCGGGGGGCAGTACTTC

abundance: few
j_gene: TRBJ2-1
v_gene: TRBV7-3
d_gene: -
CDR3aa: CASSFSGRNNEQFF
CDR3nt: TGTGCCAGCAGCTTTTCCGGGAGAAACAATGAGCAGTTCTTC

abundance: -
j_gene: TRBJ1-5
v_gene: TRBV6-5
d_gene: TRBD1
CDR3aa: CASSPTGGGQPQHF
CDR3nt: TGTGCCAGCAGTCCGACAGGGGGCGGTCAGCCCCAGCATTTT

abundance: -
j_gene: TRBJ2-7
v_gene: TRBV9
d_gene: -
CDR3aa: CASSVGGGIGTSYEQYF
CDR3nt: TGTGCCAGCAGCGTAGGGGGAGGAATCGGAACCTCCTACGAGCAGTACTTC

abundance: -
j_gene: TRBJ2-2
v_gene: TRBV3-1/TRBV3-2
d_gene: TRBD2
CDR3aa: CASSQGRIAGGITGELFF
CDR3nt: TGTGCCAGCAGCCAAGGGAGGATAGCGGGAGGAATAACCGGGGAGCTGTTTTTT

abundance: -
j_gene: TRBJ2-7
v_gene: TRBV18
d_gene: -
CDR3aa: CASSPPVQGGHEQYF
CDR3nt: TGTGCCAGCTCACCACCGGTCCAGGGAGGCCACGAGCAGTACTTC

abundance: -
j_gene: TRBJ2-7
v_gene: TRBV9
d_gene: -
CDR3aa: CASSPAGALATYEQYF
CDR3nt: TGTGCCAGCAGCCCCGCAGGGGCTTTGGCTACCTACGAGCAGTACTTC

abundance: -
j_gene: TRBJ1-2
v_gene: TRBV4-3
d_gene: TRBD1
CDR3aa: CASSHDDSGQGFGGYTF
CDR3nt: TGCGCCAGCAGCCATGACGACTCGGGACAGGGTTTTGGTGGCTACACCTTC

abundance: -
j_gene: TRBJ2-1
v_gene: TRBV9
d_gene: TRBD2
CDR3aa: CASSVAGGGNEQFF
CDR3nt: TGTGCCAGCAGCGTAGCGGGAGGGGGCAATGAGCAGTTCTTC

abundance: -
j_gene: TRBJ2-7
v_gene: TRBV27
d_gene: TRBD2
CDR3aa: CASSPTGGSSSFFEQYF
CDR3nt: TGTGCCAGCAGTCCCACAGGCGGGAGTTCGTCGTTTTTCGAGCAGTACTTC

abundance: -
j_gene: TRBJ1-6
v_gene: TRBV10-3
d_gene: -
CDR3aa: CAISERSPLHF
CDR3nt: TGTGCCATCAGTGAGCGTTCACCCCTCCACTTT

abundance: -
j_gene: TRBJ2-7
v_gene: TRBV28
d_gene: -
CDR3aa: CASSLASSYEQYF
CDR3nt: TGTGCCAGCAGTTTGGCCAGCTCCTACGAGCAGTACTTC

abundance: once
j_gene: TRBJ2-7
v_gene: TRBV18
d_gene: TRBD2
CDR3aa: CASSRLAGVEQYF
CDR3nt: TGTGCCAGCTCGCGACTAGCGGGAGTTGAGCAGTACTTC

abundance: -
j_gene: TRBJ2-1
v_gene: TRBV12-3/TRBV12-4
d_gene: -
CDR3aa: CASSPQDSARQFF
CDR3nt: TGTGCCAGCAGTCCCCAAGACAGCGCTAGACAGTTCTTC

abundance: once
j_gene: TRBJ1-1
v_gene: TRBV5-1
d_gene: -
CDR3aa: CASSLDGGNTEAFF
CDR3nt: TGCGCCAGCAGCTTGGATGGCGGAAACACTGAAGCTTTCTTT

abundance: few
j_gene: TRBJ1-5
v_gene: TRBV12-3/TRBV12-4
d_gene: -
CDR3aa: CAIRYSNQPQHF
CDR3nt: TGTGCCATCAGGTATAGCAATCAGCCCCAGCATTTT

abundance: -
j_gene: TRBJ1-5
v_gene: TRBV5-6
d_gene: -
CDR3aa: CASTRGSRSNQPQHF
CDR3nt: TGTGCCAGCACGCGGGGCTCCCGCAGCAATCAGCCCCAGCATTTT

abundance: few
j_gene: TRBJ1-2
v_gene: TRBV29-1
d_gene: TRBD1
CDR3aa: CSVGEPTGTNYGYTF
CDR3nt: TGCAGCGTTGGGGAACCGACAGGGACTAACTATGGCTACACCTTC

abundance: few
j_gene: TRBJ1-1
v_gene: TRBV25-1
d_gene: -
CDR3aa: CASQGLGRTEAFF
CDR3nt: TGTGCCAGTCAAGGACTTGGACGGACTGAAGCTTTCTTT

abundance: few
j_gene: TRBJ2-2
v_gene: TRBV18
d_gene: TRBD1
CDR3aa: CASSPPSGTGNTGELFF
CDR3nt: TGTGCCAGCTCACCACCCTCCGGGACAGGGAACACCGGGGAGCTGTTTTTT